The subject of this entry is one T cell receptor beta chain. This entry is derived from a study of T cell responses to AZD1222 COVID-19 vaccine. Germline assignment: CDR1 LGHNA and CDR2 YSLEER. V was cut by 0 bases and J by 4 bases, with 8 bases left in between. This CDR3 has 14 amino acids. Generated by immunoSEQ multiplex PCR, the TCRdb table keeps only in-frame clones and is missing some. This sample has some 150,000 clones; roughly 90% occur once, and the top ten carry 3% to 3.5%. V is TRBV4-3 and J is TRBJ2-3, with no clear D. This specimen consisted of peripheral blood, obtained on day 0 of AZD1222 vaccination. This TCR came from an adult in good health. Written as DNA, the CDR3 is TGCGCCAGCAGCCAAGATGGTGGCGCAGATACGCAGTATTTT. Encoded protein: CASSQDGGADTQYF.